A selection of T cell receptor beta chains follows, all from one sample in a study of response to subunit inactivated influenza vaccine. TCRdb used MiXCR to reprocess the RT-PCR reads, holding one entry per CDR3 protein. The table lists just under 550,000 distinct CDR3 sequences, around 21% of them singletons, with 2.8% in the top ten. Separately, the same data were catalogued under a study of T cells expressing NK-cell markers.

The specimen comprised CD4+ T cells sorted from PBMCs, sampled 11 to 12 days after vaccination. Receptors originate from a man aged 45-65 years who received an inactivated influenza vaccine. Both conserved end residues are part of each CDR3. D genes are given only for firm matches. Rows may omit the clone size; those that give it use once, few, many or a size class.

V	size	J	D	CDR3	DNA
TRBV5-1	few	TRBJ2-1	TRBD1	CASSQDRGLYNEQFF	TGCGCCAGCAGCCAGGACAGGGGGCTTTACAATGAGCAGTTCTTC
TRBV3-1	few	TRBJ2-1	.	CASSLSRGLTRVF	TGTGCCAGCAGCCTCAGCCGGGGACTGACTAGGGTCTTC
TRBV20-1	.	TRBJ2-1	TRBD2	CSATSGELYNEQFF	TGCAGTGCTACGAGCGGGGAACTTTACAATGAGCAGTTCTTC
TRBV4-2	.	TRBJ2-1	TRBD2	CASREGLGRGDEQFF	TGTGCCAGCAGGGAGGGACTAGGGCGGGGGGATGAGCAGTTCTTC
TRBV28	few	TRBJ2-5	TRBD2	CASSHLLGTSRTQYF	TGTGCCAGCAGTCACCTCTTGGGGACTAGTAGGACCCAGTACTTC
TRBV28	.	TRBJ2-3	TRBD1	CASSGDRPSTDTQYF	TGTGCCAGCAGTGGGGACAGGCCTAGCACAGATACGCAGTATTTT
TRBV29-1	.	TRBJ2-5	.	CSALVVTQYF	TGCAGCGCCCTCGTGGTGACCCAGTACTTC
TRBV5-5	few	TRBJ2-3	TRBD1	CASSMGQGGRTDTQYF	TGTGCCAGCAGCATGGGACAGGGGGGACGCACAGATACGCAGTATTTT
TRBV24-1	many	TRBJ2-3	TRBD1	CATSDGQETSTDTQYF	TGTGCCACCAGTGATGGACAGGAGACAAGCACAGATACGCAGTATTTT
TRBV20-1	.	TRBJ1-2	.	CSARWQSYGYTF	TGCAGTGCTAGATGGCAGTCATATGGCTACACCTTC
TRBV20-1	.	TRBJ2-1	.	CSARGGRGLEQFF	TGCAGTGCTAGAGGGGGGCGGGGTTTGGAGCAGTTCTTC
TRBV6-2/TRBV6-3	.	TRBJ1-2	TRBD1	CASIEGPRDRANYGYTF	TGTGCCAGCATCGAGGGCCCTAGGGACAGGGCTAACTATGGCTACACCTTC
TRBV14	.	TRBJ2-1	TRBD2	CASSQRAGANYNEQFF	TGTGCCAGCAGCCAACGAGCGGGAGCGAACTACAATGAGCAGTTCTTC
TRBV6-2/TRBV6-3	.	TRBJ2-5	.	CASSNRRAETQYF	TGTGCCAGCAGTAACCGACGGGCGGAGACCCAGTACTTC
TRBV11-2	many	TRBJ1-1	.	CASSLTRNTEAFF	TGTGCCAGCAGCTTAACAAGGAACACTGAAGCTTTCTTT
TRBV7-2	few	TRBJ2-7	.	CASSLNVGNGEQYF	TGTGCCAGCAGCTTAAACGTAGGGAATGGCGAGCAGTACTTC
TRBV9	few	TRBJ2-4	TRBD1	CASSSGQGLDIQYF	TGTGCCAGCAGCTCGGGACAGGGGCTGGACATTCAGTACTTC
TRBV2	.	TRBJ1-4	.	CASSGGGPGEKLFF	TGTGCCAGCAGTGGAGGGGGGCCGGGTGAAAAACTGTTTTTT
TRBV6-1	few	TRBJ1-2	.	CASSRTDLRGYTF	TGTGCCAGCAGCAGGACGGACCTGAGAGGCTACACCTTC
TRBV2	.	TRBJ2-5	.	CASSDRSSQETQYF	TGTGCCAGCAGCGACAGGAGTAGCCAAGAGACCCAGTACTTC
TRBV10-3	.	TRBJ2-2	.	CAISGVGADTGELFF	TGTGCCATCAGTGGCGTGGGAGCGGACACCGGGGAGCTGTTTTTT
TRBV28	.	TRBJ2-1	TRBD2	CASSFRLAAYNEQFF	TGTGCCAGCAGTTTCCGACTAGCCGCCTACAATGAGCAGTTCTTC
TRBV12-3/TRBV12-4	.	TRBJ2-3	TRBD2	CASRSTGGADTQYF	TGTGCCAGCCGATCTACCGGGGGGGCAGATACGCAGTATTTT
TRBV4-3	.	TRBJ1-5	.	CASSQDLSQPQHF	TGCGCCAGCAGCCAAGATCTCAGTCAGCCCCAGCATTTT
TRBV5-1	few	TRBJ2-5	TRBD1	CASSVTGGGQETQYF	TGCGCCAGCAGCGTGACAGGGGGAGGGCAAGAGACCCAGTACTTC
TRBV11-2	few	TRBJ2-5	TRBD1	CASSHRGLVWETQYF	TGTGCCAGCAGCCACAGGGGGCTTGTTTGGGAGACCCAGTACTTC
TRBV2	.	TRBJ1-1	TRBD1	CASNPDRAKYTEAFF	TGTGCCAGCAATCCGGACAGGGCTAAGTACACTGAAGCTTTCTTT
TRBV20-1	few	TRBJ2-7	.	CSARGVRSYEQYF	TGCAGTGCTAGAGGGGTTCGGTCCTACGAGCAGTACTTC
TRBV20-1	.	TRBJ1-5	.	CSAKTDTSNQPQHF	TGCAGTGCCAAGACAGACACCAGCAATCAGCCCCAGCATTTT
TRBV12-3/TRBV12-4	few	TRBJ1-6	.	CASSLGQFLPLHF	TGTGCCAGCAGTTTAGGGCAGTTCTTACCCCTCCACTTT
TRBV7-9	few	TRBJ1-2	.	CASSPGRFGYGYTF	TGTGCCAGCAGCCCGGGGAGGTTCGGCTATGGCTACACCTTC
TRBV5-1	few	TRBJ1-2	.	CASSAGADGYTF	TGCGCCAGCAGCGCAGGGGCGGATGGCTACACCTTC
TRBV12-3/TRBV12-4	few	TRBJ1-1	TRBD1	CASSPSGQAEAFF	TGTGCCAGCAGCCCATCGGGACAGGCCGAAGCTTTCTTT
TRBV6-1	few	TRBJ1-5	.	CASSKGPLNQPQHF	TGTGCCAGCAGTAAGGGACCGCTCAATCAGCCCCAGCATTTT
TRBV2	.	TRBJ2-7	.	CASSEGPAASYEQYF	TGTGCCAGCAGTGAAGGGCCGGCGGCCTCCTACGAGCAGTACTTC
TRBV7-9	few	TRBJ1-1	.	CASSPDLAMNTEAFF	TGTGCCAGCAGCCCCGATCTGGCCATGAACACTGAAGCTTTCTTT
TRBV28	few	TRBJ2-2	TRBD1	CAIPNRGSTNTGELFF	TGTGCCATTCCGAACAGGGGCTCCACTAACACCGGGGAGCTGTTTTTT
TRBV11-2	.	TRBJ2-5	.	CASSLVGGRQETQYF	TGTGCCAGCAGCCTGGTGGGGGGCCGCCAAGAGACCCAGTACTTC